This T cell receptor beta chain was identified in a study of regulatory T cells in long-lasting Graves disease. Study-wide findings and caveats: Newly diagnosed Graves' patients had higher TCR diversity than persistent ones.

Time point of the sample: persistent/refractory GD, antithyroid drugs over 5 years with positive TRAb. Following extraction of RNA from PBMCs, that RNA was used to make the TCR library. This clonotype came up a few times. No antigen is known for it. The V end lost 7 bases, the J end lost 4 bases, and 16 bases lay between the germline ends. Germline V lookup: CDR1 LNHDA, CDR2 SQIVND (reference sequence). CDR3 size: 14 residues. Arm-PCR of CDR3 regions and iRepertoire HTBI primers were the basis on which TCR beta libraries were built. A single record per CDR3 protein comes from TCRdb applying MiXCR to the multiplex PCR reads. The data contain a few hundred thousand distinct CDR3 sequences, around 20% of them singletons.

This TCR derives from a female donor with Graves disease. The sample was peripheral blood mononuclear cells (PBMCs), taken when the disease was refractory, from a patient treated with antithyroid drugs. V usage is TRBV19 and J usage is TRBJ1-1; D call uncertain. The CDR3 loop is CASTQTPRSTEAFF. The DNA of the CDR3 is TGTGCCAGTACCCAGACTCCAAGGAGCACTGAAGCTTTCTTT.